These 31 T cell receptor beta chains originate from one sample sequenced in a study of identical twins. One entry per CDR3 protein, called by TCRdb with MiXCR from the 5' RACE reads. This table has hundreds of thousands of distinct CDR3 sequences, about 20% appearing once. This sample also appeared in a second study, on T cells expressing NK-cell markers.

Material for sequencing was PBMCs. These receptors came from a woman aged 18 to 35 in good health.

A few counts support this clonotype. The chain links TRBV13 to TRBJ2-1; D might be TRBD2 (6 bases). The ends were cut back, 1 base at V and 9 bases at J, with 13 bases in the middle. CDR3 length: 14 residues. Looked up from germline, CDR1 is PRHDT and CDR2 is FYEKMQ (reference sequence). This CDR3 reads CASSLAGGVSEQFF. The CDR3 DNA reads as TGTGCCAGCAGCTTAGCGGGCGGGGTCTCTGAGCAGTTCTTC.

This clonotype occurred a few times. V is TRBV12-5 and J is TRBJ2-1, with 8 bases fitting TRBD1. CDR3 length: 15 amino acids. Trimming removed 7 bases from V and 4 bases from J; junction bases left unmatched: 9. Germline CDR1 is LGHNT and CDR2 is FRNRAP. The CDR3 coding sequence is TGTGCTAGTGATCAGGAGACAGGGGTTTACAATGAGCAGTTCTTC. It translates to CASDQETGVYNEQFF.

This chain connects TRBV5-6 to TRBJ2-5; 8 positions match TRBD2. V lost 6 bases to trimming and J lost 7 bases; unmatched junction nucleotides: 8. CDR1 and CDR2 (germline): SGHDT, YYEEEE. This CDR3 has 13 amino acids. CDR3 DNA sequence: TGTGCCAGCAAGTCCGGGAGGGGGGGGACCCAGTACTTC. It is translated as CASKSGRGGTQYF.

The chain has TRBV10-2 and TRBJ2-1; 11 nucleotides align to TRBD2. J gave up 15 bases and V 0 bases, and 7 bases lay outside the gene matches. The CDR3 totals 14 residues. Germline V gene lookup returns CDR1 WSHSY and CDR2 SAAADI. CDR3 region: CASSESVLAGASFF. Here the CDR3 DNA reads TGCGCCAGCAGTGAGTCGGTACTAGCGGGAGCGTCGTTCTTC.

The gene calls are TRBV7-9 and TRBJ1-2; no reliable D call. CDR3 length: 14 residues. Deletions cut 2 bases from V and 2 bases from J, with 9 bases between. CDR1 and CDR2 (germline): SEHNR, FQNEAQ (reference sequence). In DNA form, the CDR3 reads TGTGCCAGCAGCTTAAATAGGGAGAACTATGGCTACACCTTC. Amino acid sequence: CASSLNRENYGYTF.

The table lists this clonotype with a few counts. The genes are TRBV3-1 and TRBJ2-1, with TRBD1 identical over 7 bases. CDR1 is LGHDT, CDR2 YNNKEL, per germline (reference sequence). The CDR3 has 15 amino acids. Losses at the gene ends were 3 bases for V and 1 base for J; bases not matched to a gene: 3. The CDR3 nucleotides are TGTGCCAGCAGCCATCGACAGGGTTCCTACAATGAGCAGTTCTTC. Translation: CASSHRQGSYNEQFF.

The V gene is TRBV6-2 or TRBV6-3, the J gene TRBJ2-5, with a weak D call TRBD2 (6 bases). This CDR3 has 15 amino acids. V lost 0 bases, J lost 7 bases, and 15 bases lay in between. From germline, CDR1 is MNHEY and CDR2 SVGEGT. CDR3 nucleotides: TGTGCCAGCAGTTACTCGGCGGGACTTTCCAGGACCCAGTACTTC. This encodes CASSYSAGLSRTQYF.

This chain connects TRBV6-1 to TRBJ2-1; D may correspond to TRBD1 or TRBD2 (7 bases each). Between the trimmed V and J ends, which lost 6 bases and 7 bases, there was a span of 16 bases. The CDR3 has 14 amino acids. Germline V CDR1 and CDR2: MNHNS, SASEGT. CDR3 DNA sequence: TGTGCCAGCAGAGCGGGACAGAACAAAAATGAGCAGTTCTTC. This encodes CASRAGQNKNEQFF.

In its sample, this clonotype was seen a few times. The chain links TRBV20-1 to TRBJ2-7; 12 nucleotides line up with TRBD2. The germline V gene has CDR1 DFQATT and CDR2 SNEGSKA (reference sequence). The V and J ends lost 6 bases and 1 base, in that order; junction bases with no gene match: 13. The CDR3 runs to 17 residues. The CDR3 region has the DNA TGCAGTGCCAAATTTCCCAAGACTAGCGGGGGTTCCTACGAGCAGTACTTC. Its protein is CSAKFPKTSGGSYEQYF.

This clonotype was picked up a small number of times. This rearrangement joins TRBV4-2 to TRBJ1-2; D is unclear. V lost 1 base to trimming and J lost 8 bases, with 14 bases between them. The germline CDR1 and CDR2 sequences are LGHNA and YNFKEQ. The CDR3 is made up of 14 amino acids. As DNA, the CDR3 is TGTGCCAGCAGCCAAGTAAGCATAATCAGCGGCTACACCTTC. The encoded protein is CASSQVSIISGYTF.

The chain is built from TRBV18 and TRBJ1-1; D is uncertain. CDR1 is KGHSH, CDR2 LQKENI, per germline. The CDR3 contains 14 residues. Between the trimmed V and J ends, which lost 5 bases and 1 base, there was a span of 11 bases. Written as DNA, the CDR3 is TGTGCCAGCTCAGCAGTGGCTGGGAACACTGAAGCTTTCTTT. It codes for CASSAVAGNTEAFF.

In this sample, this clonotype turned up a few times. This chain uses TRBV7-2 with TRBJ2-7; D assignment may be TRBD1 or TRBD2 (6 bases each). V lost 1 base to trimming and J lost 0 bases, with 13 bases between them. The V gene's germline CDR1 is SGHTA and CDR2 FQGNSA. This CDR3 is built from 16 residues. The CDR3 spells CASSLGRGRTSYEQYF. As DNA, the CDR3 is TGTGCCAGCAGCTTAGGAAGGGGGAGGACCTCCTACGAGCAGTACTTC.

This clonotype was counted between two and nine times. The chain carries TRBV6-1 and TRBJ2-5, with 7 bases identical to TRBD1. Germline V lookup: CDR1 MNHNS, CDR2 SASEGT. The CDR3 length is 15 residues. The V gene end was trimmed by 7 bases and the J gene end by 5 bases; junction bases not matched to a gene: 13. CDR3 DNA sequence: TGTGCCAGCACCCCACCGGGACAGATGGTTGAGACCCAGTACTTC. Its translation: CASTPPGQMVETQYF.

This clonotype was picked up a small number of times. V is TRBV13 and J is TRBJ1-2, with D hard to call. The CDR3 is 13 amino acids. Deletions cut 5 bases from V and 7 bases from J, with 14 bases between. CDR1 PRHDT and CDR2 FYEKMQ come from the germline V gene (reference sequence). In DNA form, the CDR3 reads TGTGCCAGCAGCGTAGACATTTCAGGTGGCTACACCTTC. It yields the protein CASSVDISGGYTF.

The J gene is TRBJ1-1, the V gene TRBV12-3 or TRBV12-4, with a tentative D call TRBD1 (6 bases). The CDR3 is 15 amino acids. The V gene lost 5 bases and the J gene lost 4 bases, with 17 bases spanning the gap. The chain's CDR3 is CASSIRDNPRTEAFF. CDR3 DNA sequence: TGTGCCAGCAGTATCCGGGACAACCCTCGCACTGAAGCTTTCTTT.

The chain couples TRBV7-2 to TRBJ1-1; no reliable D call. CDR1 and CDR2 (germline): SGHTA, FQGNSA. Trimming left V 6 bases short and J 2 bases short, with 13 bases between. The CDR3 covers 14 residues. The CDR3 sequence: CASRPDPINTEAFF. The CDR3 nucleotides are TGTGCCAGCAGGCCGGACCCTATTAACACTGAAGCTTTCTTT.

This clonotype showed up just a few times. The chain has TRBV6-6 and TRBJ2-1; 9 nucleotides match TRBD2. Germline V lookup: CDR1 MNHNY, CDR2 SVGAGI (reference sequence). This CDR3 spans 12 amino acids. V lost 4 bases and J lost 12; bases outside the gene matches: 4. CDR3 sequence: CASSSPGLAQFF. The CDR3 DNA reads TGTGCCAGCAGTTCACCGGGACTAGCGCAGTTCTTC.

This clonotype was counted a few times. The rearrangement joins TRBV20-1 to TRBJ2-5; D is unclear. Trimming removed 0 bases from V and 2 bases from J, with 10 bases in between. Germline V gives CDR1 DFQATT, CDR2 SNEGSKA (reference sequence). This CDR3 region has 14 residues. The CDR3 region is CSARDRKGQETQYF. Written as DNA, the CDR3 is TGCAGTGCTAGAGATCGGAAGGGACAAGAGACCCAGTACTTC.

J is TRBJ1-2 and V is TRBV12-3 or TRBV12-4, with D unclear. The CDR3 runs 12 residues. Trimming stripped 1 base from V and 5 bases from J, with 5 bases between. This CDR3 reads CASSLVRYGYTF. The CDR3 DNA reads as TGTGCCAGCAGTTTAGTTCGGTATGGCTACACCTTC.

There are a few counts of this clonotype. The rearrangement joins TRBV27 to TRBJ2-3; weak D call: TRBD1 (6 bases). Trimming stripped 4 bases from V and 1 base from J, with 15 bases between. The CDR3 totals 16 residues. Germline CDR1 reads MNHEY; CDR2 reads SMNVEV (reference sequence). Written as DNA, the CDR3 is TGTGCCAGCAGTTCGAGACAGGCCTGGGGCACAGATACGCAGTATTTT. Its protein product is CASSSRQAWGTDTQYF.

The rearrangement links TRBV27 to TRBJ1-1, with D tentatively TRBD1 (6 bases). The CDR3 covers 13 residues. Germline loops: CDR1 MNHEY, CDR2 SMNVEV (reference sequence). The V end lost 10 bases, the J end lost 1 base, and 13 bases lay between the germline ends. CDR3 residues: CATFPQGNTEAFF. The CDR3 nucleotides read TGTGCCACTTTTCCACAGGGGAACACTGAAGCTTTCTTT.

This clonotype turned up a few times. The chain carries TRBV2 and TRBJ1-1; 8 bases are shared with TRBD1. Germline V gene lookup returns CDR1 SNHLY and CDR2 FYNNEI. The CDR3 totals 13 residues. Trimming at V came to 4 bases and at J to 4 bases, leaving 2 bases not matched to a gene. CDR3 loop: CASSGGQGTEAFF. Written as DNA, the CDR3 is TGTGCCAGCAGTGGTGGACAGGGCACTGAAGCTTTCTTT.

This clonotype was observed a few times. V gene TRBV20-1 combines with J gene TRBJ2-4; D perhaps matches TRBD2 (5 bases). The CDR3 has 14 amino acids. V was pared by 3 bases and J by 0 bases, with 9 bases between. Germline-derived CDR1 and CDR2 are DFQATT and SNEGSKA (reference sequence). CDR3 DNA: TGCAGTGCTAGCTTGGACTTAGCCAAAAACATTCAGTACTTC. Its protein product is CSASLDLAKNIQYF.

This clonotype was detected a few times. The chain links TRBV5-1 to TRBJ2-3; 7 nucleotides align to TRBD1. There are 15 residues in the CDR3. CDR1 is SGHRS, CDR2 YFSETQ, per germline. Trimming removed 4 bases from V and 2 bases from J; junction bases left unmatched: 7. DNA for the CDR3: TGCGCCAGCAGCACCCGGACAGGTACCACAGATACGCAGTATTTT. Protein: CASSTRTGTTDTQYF.

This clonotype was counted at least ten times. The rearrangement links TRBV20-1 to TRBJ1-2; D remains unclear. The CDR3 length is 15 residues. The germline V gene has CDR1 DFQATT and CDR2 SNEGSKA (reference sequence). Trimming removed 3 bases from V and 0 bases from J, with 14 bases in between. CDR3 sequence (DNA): TGCAGTGCTAGGAGCGCAGGTCCACCTAACTATGGCTACACCTTC. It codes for CSARSAGPPNYGYTF.

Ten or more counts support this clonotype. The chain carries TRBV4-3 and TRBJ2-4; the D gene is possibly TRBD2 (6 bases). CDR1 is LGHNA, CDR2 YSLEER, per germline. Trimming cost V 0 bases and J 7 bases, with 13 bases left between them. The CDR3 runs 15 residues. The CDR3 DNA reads TGCGCCAGCAGCCAAGAGCCGGGAGTGTGGAACATTCAGTACTTC. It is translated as CASSQEPGVWNIQYF.

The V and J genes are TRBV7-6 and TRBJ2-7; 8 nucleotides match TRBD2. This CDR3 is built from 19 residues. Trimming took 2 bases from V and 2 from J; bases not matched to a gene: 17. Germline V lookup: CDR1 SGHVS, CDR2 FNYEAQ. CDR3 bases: TGTGCCAGCAGCTTATCGTGGGCCCCGGTTAGCGGGGAAACCTACGAGCAGTACTTC. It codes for CASSLSWAPVSGETYEQYF.

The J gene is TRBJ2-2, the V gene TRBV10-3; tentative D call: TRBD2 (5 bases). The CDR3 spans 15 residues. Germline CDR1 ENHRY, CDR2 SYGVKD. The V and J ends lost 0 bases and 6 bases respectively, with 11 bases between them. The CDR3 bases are TGTGCCATCAGTGAGTCGAGTCTAGCCCCCGGGGAGCTGTTTTTT. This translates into CAISESSLAPGELFF.

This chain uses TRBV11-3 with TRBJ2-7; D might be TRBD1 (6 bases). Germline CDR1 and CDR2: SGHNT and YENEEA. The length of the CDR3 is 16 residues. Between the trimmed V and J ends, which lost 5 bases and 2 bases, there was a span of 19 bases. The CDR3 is CASSPPDSWFTYEQYF. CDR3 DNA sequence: TGTGCCAGCAGCCCACCGGACAGCTGGTTTACCTACGAGCAGTACTTC. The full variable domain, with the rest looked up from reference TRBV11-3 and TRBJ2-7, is EAGVVQSPRYKIIEKKQPVAFWCNPISGHNTLYWYLQNLGQGPELLIRYENEEAVDDSQLPKDRFSAERLKGVDSTLKIQPAELGDSAVYLCASSPPDSWFTYEQYFGPGTRLTVT.

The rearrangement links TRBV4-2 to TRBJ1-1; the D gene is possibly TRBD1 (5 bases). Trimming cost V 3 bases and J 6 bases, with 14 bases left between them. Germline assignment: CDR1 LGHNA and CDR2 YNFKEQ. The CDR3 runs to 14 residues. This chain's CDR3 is CASSHGLGLSEAFF. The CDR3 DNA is TGTGCCAGCAGCCATGGGTTGGGGCTATCTGAAGCTTTCTTT.

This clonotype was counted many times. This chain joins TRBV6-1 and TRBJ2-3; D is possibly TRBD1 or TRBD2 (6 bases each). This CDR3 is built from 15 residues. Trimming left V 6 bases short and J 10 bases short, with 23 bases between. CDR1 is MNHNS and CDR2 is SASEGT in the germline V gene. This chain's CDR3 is CASSPGADPILAQYF. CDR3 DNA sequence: TGTGCCAGCAGCCCGGGGGCTGACCCCATACTGGCGCAGTATTTT.